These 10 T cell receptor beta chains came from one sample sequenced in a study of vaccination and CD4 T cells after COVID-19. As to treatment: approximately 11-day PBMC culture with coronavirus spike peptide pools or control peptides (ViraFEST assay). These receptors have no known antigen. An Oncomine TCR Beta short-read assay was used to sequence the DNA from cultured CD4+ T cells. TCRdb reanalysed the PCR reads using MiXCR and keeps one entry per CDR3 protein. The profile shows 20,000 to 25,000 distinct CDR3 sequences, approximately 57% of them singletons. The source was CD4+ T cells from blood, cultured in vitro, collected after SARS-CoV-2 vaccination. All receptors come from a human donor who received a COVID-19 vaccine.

This CDR3 is CASSTKGCLGNNIQYF. In DNA, the CDR3 is TGTGCCAGCAGCACCAAAGGGTGTCTAGGGAATAACATTCAGTACTTC. V and J are TRBV21-1 and TRBJ2-4. TRBV21-1 is assigned pseudogene status. The length of the CDR3 is 16 residues.

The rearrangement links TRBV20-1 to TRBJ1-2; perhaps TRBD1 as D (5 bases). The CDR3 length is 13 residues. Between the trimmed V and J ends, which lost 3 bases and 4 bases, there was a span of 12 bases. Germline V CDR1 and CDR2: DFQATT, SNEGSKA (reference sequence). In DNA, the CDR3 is TGCAGTGCTAGGGGAGGGACGGCCTATGGCTACACCTTC. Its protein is CSARGGTAYGYTF.

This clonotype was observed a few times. CDR3 amino acids: CASSPGHDGNTEAFF. DNA of the CDR3: TGTGCCAGCAGCCCTGGACACGATGGGAACACTGAAGCTTTCTTT. The chain has TRBV7-9 and TRBJ1-1; weak D call: TRBD1 (5 bases). Germline CDR1 reads SEHNR; CDR2 reads FQNEAQ (reference sequence). Between the trimmed V and J ends, which lost 5 bases and 1 base, there was a span of 14 bases. The CDR3 runs to 15 residues. Drawing the rest from reference TRBV7-9 and TRBJ1-1, the complete variable domain is DTGVSQNPRHKITKRGQNVTFRCDPISEHNRLYWYRQTLGQGPEFLTYFQNEAQLEKSRLLSDRFSAERPKGSFSTLEIQRTEQGDSAMYLCASSPGHDGNTEAFFGQGTRLTVV.

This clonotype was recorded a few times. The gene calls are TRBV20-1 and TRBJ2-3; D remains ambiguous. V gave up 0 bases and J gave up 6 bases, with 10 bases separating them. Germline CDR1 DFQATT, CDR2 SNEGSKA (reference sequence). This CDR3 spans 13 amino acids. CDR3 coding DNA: TGCAGTGCTAGAGAGGTGCTAGTGGATACGCAGTATTTT. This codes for CSAREVLVDTQYF.

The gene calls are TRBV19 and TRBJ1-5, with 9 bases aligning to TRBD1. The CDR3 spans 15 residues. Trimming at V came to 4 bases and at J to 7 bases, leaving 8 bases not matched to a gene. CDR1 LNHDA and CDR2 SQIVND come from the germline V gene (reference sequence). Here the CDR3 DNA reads TGTGCCAGTAGTACAACAGGGGGCGCAGGGCAGCCCCAGCATTTT. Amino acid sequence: CASSTTGGAGQPQHF.

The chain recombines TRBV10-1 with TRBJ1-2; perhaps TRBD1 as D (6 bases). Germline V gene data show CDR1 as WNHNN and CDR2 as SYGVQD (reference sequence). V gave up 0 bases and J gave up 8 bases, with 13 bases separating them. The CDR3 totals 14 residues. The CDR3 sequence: CASSESPGGKGYTF. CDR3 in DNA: TGCGCCAGCAGTGAGTCACCGGGGGGCAAGGGCTACACCTTC.

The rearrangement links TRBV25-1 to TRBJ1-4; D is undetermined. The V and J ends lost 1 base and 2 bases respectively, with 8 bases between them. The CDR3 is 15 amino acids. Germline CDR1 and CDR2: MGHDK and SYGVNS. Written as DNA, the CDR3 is TGTGCCAGCAGTGAATCGGGGAATACTAATGAAAAACTGTTTTTT. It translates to CASSESGNTNEKLFF.

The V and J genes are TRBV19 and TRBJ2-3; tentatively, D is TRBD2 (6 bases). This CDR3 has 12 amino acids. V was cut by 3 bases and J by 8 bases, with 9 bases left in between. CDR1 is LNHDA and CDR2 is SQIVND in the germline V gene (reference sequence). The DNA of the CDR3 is TGTGCCAGTAGTATTGCAGCGGGTACGCAGTATTTT. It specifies CASSIAAGTQYF.

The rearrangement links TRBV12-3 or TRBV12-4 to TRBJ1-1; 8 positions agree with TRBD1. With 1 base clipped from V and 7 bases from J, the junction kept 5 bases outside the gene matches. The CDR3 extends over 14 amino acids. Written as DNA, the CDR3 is TGTGCCAGCAGTTTAGGCCAGGGGGCTGGTGAAGCTTTCTTT. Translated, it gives CASSLGQGAGEAFF.

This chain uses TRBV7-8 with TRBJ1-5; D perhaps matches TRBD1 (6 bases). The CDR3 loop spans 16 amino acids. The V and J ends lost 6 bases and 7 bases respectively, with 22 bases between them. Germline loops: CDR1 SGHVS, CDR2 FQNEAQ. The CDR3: CASSPSIQGGRQPQHF. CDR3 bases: TGTGCCAGCAGTCCCAGTATTCAAGGGGGAAGACAGCCCCAGCATTTT.